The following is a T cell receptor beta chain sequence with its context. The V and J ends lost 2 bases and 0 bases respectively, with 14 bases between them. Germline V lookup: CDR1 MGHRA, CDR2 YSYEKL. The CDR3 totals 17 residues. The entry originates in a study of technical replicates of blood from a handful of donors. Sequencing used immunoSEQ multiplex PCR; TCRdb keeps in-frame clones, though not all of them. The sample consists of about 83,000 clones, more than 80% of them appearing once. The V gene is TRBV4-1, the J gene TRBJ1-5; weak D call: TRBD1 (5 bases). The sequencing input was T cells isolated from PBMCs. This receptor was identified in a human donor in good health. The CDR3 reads CASSQTQGLDSNQPQHF. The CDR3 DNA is TGCGCCAGCAGCCAAACCCAGGGACTAGATAGCAATCAGCCCCAGCATTTT.